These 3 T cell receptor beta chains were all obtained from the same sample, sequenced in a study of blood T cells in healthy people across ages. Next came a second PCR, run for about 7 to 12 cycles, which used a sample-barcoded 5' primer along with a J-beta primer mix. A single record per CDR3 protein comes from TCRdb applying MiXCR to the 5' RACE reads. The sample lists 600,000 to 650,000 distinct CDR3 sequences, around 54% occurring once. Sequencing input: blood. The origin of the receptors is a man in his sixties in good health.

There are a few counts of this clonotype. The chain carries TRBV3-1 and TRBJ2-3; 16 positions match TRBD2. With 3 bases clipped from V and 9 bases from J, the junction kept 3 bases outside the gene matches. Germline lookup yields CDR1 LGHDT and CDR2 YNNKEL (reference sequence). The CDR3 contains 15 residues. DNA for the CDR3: TGTGCCAGCAGCCAGGGACTAGCGGGGGGGCGCACGCAGTATTTT. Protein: CASSQGLAGGRTQYF.

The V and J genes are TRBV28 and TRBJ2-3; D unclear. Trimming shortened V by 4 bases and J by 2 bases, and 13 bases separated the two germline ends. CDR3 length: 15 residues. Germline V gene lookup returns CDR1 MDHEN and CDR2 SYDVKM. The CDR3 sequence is CASSSPGTFTDTQYF. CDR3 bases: TGTGCCAGCAGTTCCCCGGGCACTTTCACAGATACGCAGTATTTT.

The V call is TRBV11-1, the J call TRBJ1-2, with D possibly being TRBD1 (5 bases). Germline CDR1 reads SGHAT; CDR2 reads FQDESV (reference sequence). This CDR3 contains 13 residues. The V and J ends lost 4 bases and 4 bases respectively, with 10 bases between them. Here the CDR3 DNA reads TGTGCCAGCAGCTCGGGACCGACCTATGGCTACACCTTC. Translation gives CASSSGPTYGYTF.